This TCR beta chain originates from a study of glioma-infiltrating T cells. With V trimmed by 3 bases and J by 5 bases, 7 bases remained unmatched. The CDR3 has 17 residues. The germline V gene encodes CDR1 MGHRA and CDR2 YSYEKL. Amplification of TCR alpha and beta CDR3 regions from RNA used iRepertoire nested multiplex PCR. TCRdb re-called the multiplex PCR reads with MiXCR, one entry per CDR3 protein. The table has 85,000 to 110,000 distinct CDR3 sequences, around 28% seen once. The sequence came from a human donor with low-grade glioma or glioblastoma, undergoing nonglioma brain surgery, or in good health (not recorded which). The V and J genes are TRBV4-1 and TRBJ1-6; 10 nucleotides line up with TRBD1. The source material was glioma tissue, nonneoplastic brain tissue, or PBMCs (not recorded which). CDR3 loop: CASSQGQGRRDNSPLHF. The CDR3 DNA reads as TGCGCCAGCAGCCAGGGACAGGGGCGCCGGGATAATTCACCCCTCCACTTT.